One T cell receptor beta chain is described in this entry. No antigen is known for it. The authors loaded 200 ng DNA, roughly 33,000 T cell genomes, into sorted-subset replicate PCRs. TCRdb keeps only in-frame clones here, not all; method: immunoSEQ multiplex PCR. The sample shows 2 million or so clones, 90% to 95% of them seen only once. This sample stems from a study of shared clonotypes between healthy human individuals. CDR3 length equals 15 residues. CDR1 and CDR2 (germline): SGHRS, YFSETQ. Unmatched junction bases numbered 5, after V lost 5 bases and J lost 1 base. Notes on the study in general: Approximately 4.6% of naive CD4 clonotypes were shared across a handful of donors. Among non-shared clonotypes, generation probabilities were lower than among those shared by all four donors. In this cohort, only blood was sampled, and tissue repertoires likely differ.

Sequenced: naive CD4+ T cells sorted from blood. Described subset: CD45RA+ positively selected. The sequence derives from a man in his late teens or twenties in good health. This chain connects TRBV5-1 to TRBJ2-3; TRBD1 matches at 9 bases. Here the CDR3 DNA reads TGCGCCAGCAGAAATCGGGACAGGGGCACAGATACGCAGTATTTT. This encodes CASRNRDRGTDTQYF.